What follows are 2 T cell receptor beta chains derived from one specimen sequenced in a study of OX40 agonist ivuxolimab in advanced cancers. Generated by immunoSEQ multiplex PCR, the TCRdb table keeps only in-frame clones and is missing some. The sample contains around 93,000 clones, 87% of which appear only once. The material was CD4+ or CD8+ T cells sorted from blood, obtained in a trial of the OX40 agonist ivuxolimab. The receptors were gathered from an adult with an advanced solid tumor such as melanoma, head and neck, liver or kidney cancer.

J is TRBJ1-2 and V is TRBV11-2; the match to TRBD1 covers 7 bases. The junction had 9 bases not matched to a gene; V was cut back by 0 bases and J by 5 bases. Per the germline V gene, CDR1 is SGHAT and CDR2 is FQNNGV. The length of the CDR3 is 16 residues. The CDR3 DNA reads TGTGCCAGCAGCTTAGATAATCAGGGGGTCCCATATGGCTACACCTTC. Its translation: CASSLDNQGVPYGYTF.

The chain recombines TRBV6-6 with TRBJ2-7; 7 bases fit TRBD2. CDR1 MNHNY and CDR2 SVGAGI come from the germline V gene (reference sequence). The length of the CDR3 is 16 residues. V trimming: 6 bases; J trimming: 0 bases; junction bases outside the gene matches: 11. The CDR3 region has the DNA TGTGCCAGCAGCCGCGGGGAGGGCTTCCCCTCCTACGAGCAGTACTTC. It translates to CASSRGEGFPSYEQYF.